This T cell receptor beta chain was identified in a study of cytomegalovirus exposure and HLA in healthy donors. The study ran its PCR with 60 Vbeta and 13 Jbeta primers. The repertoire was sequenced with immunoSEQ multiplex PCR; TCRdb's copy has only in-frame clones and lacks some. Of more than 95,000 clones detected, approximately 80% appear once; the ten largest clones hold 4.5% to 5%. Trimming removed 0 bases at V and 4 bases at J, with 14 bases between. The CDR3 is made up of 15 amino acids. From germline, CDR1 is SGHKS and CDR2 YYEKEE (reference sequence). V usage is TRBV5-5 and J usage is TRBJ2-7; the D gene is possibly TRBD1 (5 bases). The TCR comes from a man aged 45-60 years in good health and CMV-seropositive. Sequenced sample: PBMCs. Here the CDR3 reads CASSLAGQGNYEQYF. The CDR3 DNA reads TGTGCCAGCAGCTTGGCAGGCCAGGGCAATTACGAGCAGTACTTC.